The next 31 T cell receptor beta chains were all read from a single sample in a study of T-cell reconstitution after alpha-beta-depleted transplantation in children. Library preparation (for TCRbeta) was performed with unique molecular identifiers. TCRdb reanalysed the PCR reads using MiXCR and keeps one entry per CDR3 protein. The sample has 170,000 or so distinct CDR3 sequences; about 6.4% are singletons. The sample was PBMCs from the stem cell graft donor, taken from the stem cell graft. The receptors here all came from a human donor who donated a stem cell graft to a child with Wiskott-Aldrich syndrome.

The chain employs TRBV5-1 and TRBJ2-3, with TRBD2 matching over 8 bases. V trimming: 0 bases; J trimming: 1 base; junction bases outside the gene matches: 4. The length of the CDR3 is 16 residues. Germline-derived CDR1 and CDR2 are SGHRS and YFSETQ. Here the CDR3 DNA reads TGCGCCAGCAGCTTGGATGCGCGGGGGGGCACAGATACGCAGTATTTT. It codes for CASSLDARGGTDTQYF.

The chain combines TRBV24-1 with TRBJ2-1; 7 bases map to TRBD1. V gave up 4 bases and J gave up 6 bases; unmatched junction bases: 11. The CDR3 spans 16 residues. From germline, CDR1 is KGHDR and CDR2 SFDVKD. The CDR3 sequence is CATSDPGQPTVNEQFF. The DNA for the CDR3 is TGTGCCACCAGTGACCCGGGACAGCCCACGGTCAATGAGCAGTTCTTC.

This clonotype was observed at least ten times. The rearrangement joins TRBV18 to TRBJ2-3, with unresolved D. CDR3 size: 13 residues. V was pared by 3 bases and J by 3 bases, with 7 bases between. Germline lookup yields CDR1 KGHSH and CDR2 LQKENI. CDR3 amino acids: CASSPLGTDTQYF. The DNA for the CDR3 is TGTGCCAGCTCACCTCTGGGGACAGATACGCAGTATTTT. The full variable domain, in which reference TRBV18 and TRBJ2-3 provide the parts outside the CDR3, is NAGVMQNPRHLVRRRGQEARLRCSPMKGHSHVYWYRQLPEEGLKFMVYLQKENIIDESGMPKERFSAEFPKEGPSILRIQQVVRGDSAAYFCASSPLGTDTQYFGPGTRLTVL.

At least ten counts were recorded for this clonotype. This chain joins TRBV5-4 and TRBJ2-6, with a weak D call TRBD1 (6 bases). Germline CDR1 is SGHNT and CDR2 is YYREEE (reference sequence). The V gene lost 9 bases and the J gene lost 0 bases, with 16 bases spanning the gap. The CDR3 runs 16 residues. The CDR3 loop reads CATLPGHISGANVLTF. The CDR3 DNA reads as TGTGCCACCCTCCCGGGACACATCTCTGGGGCCAACGTCCTGACTTTC.

In the case of this clonotype: One end of the junction varies from germline; a read error may be responsible. The J gene is TRBJ1-2, the V gene TRBV18, with 7 nucleotides matching TRBD1. In germline, CDR1 is KGHSH, CDR2 LQKENI. This CDR3 region has 12 residues. The DNA for the CDR3 is TGTGGCTCGGAAGGGACAGACTATAGCTACACCTTC. Residues: CGSEGTDYSYTF. The variable domain in full, completed from reference TRBV18 and TRBJ1-2, reads NAGVMQNPRHLVRRRGQEARLRCSPMKGHSHVYWYRQLPEEGLKFMVYLQKENIIDESGMPKERFSAEFPKEGPSILRIQQVVRGDSAAYFCGSEGTDYSYTFGSGTRLTVV.

This clonotype was seen many times. V gene TRBV29-1 combines with J gene TRBJ1-1, with D unclear. Germline CDR1 is SQVTM and CDR2 is ANQGSEA. The CDR3 runs to 12 residues. The V and J ends lost 1 base and 0 bases respectively, with 3 bases between them. The CDR3 DNA sequence: TGCAGCGTTGAAGCTGTGAACACTGAAGCTTTCTTT. Translation: CSVEAVNTEAFF.

This clonotype was observed at least ten times. The rearrangement uses TRBV10-3 and TRBJ2-1; 8 nucleotides align to TRBD1. CDR3 length: 15 residues. V was clipped by 6 bases and J by 6 bases; unmatched bases: 10. The germline V gene has CDR1 ENHRY and CDR2 SYGVKD. The CDR3 DNA reads TGTGCCATCAGCGACAGGGGCAGTCTGAGCAATGAGCAGTTCTTC. It specifies CAISDRGSLSNEQFF.

This clonotype was found many times. The V and J genes are TRBV7-9 and TRBJ2-1, with D uncertain. Trimming shortened V by 2 bases and J by 9 bases, and 8 bases separated the two germline ends. The CDR3 runs 12 residues. From germline, CDR1 is SEHNR and CDR2 FQNEAQ (reference sequence). The CDR3 DNA follows: TGTGCCAGCAGCTTATTAGGGATTGAGCAGTTCTTC. Translating it yields CASSLLGIEQFF.

In its sample, this clonotype was seen a few times. The CDR3 nucleotides read TGTGCCAGCAGCTTATGGCTCCAACAGAACACTGAAGCTTTCTTT. As protein: CASSLWLQQNTEAFF. The V call is TRBV7-9, the J call TRBJ1-1; D remains ambiguous. The germline CDR1 and CDR2 sequences are SEHNR and FQNEAQ (reference sequence). Trimming left V 2 bases short and J 1 base short, with 11 bases between. The CDR3 extends over 15 amino acids.

V is TRBV5-1 and J is TRBJ2-7; D call uncertain. V was cut by 0 bases and J by 3 bases, with 10 bases left in between. Germline V gene lookup returns CDR1 SGHRS and CDR2 YFSETQ. This CDR3 spans 14 amino acids. CDR3 sequence reads: CASSLAGGNYEQYF. The CDR3 DNA reads TGCGCCAGCAGCTTGGCCGGCGGAAACTACGAGCAGTACTTC.

This clonotype was seen repeatedly, ten times or more. The rearrangement uses TRBV9 and TRBJ2-3; D is perhaps TRBD2 (5 bases). This CDR3 region has 12 residues. The germline V and J ends were trimmed by 0 bases and 11 bases, with 10 bases remaining between them. Per germline, CDR1 SGDLS and CDR2 YYNGEE. The CDR3 sequence: CASSVVPGMQYF. The CDR3 nucleotides read TGTGCCAGCAGCGTAGTTCCGGGGATGCAGTATTTT.

This clonotype was detected a few times. This sequence joins TRBV30 and TRBJ1-4; D unresolved. With 2 bases removed from V and 4 bases from J, the gap between germline ends came to 8 bases. Germline V CDR1 and CDR2: GTSNPN, SVGIG (reference sequence). The CDR3 loop spans 13 amino acids. The CDR3 DNA is TGTGCCTGGAGTAGGGAGAGTAATGAAAAACTGTTTTTT. This codes for CAWSRESNEKLFF. Full variable domain (missing parts from reference TRBV30 and TRBJ1-4): SQTIHQWPATLVQPVGSPLSLECTVEGTSNPNLYWYRQAAGRGLQLLFYSVGIGQISSEVPQNLSASRPQDRQFILSSKKLLLSDSGFYLCAWSRESNEKLFFGSGTQLSVL.

This clonotype has a count of ten or more. The chain employs TRBV5-1 and TRBJ1-1; 10 nucleotides agree with TRBD1. Per the germline V gene, CDR1 is SGHRS and CDR2 is YFSETQ. The V gene end was trimmed by 1 base and the J gene end by 0 bases; junction bases not matched to a gene: 3. The CDR3 covers 16 residues. CDR3 DNA sequence: TGCGCCAGCAGCTTGTGGGGACAGGGGATGAACACTGAAGCTTTCTTT. It specifies CASSLWGQGMNTEAFF.

This clonotype was found many times. The chain is built from TRBV3-1 and TRBJ1-1, with D unresolved. CDR1 is LGHDT and CDR2 is YNNKEL in the germline V gene (reference sequence). The CDR3 contains 13 residues. Trimming shortened V by 1 base and J by 7 bases, and 10 bases separated the two germline ends. The DNA of the CDR3 is TGTGCCAGCAGCCAAGTAGGGCTCGGTGAAGCTTTCTTT. It translates to CASSQVGLGEAFF.

The J gene is TRBJ1-1, the V gene TRBV5-1; possible D gene TRBD1, 5 bases. This CDR3 spans 15 amino acids. Trimming stripped 3 bases from V and 4 bases from J, with 16 bases between. Germline V gene data show CDR1 as SGHRS and CDR2 as YFSETQ. In DNA form, the CDR3 reads TGCGCCAGCAGCTCCTCCGTGAGGGGATCCACTGAAGCTTTCTTT. Translating gives CASSSSVRGSTEAFF.

This clonotype has ten or more counts. The chain is built from TRBV7-2 and TRBJ2-3; 8 bases line up with TRBD1. V shed 5 bases and J 4 bases; nucleotides not matched to a gene: 8. The CDR3 is made up of 15 amino acids. Per germline, CDR1 SGHTA and CDR2 FQGNSA. CDR3 residues: CASSPRGLVSDTQYF. CDR3 in DNA: TGTGCCAGCAGCCCCAGGGGGCTAGTATCAGATACGCAGTATTTT. Based on the CDR3 plus reference TRBV7-2 and TRBJ2-3, the full variable domain is GAGVSQSPSNKVTEKGKDVELRCDPISGHTALYWYRQSLGQGLEFLIYFQGNSAPDKSGLPSDRFSAERTGGSVSTLTIQRTQQEDSAVYLCASSPRGLVSDTQYFGPGTRLTVL.

This clonotype was seen many times. This sequence joins TRBV5-1 and TRBJ2-1; TRBD1 is a possible D gene (5 bases). V gave up 3 bases and J gave up 0 bases, with 16 bases separating them. Germline assignment: CDR1 SGHRS and CDR2 YFSETQ. This CDR3 spans 17 amino acids. The CDR3 region is CASSYFGAQSSYNEQFF. The DNA of the CDR3 is TGCGCCAGCAGCTACTTTGGGGCACAGAGCTCCTACAATGAGCAGTTCTTC.

The chain links TRBV7-9 to TRBJ1-4, with D possibly matching TRBD1 (5 bases). Germline V lookup: CDR1 SEHNR, CDR2 FQNEAQ (reference sequence). This CDR3 has 15 amino acids. Trimming left V 1 base short and J 6 bases short, with 12 bases between. The CDR3 sequence is CASSLGGEPYEKLFF. The CDR3 DNA reads TGTGCCAGCAGCTTAGGGGGGGAGCCTTATGAAAAACTGTTTTTT.

This clonotype was recorded at least ten times. The chain employs TRBV12-3 or TRBV12-4 and TRBJ1-2, with unresolved D. Trimming removed 6 bases at V and 4 bases at J, with 12 bases between. CDR3 length equals 13 residues. The CDR3 sequence: CASSPGLVYGYTF. For the CDR3, the DNA is TGTGCCAGCAGCCCGGGCCTCGTCTATGGCTACACCTTC.

This clonotype was detected many times. Mismatch with germline at one junction end may stem from a read error. The CDR3 loop reads CSVVTPPQGLYYEQFF. Here the CDR3 DNA reads TGCAGCGTTGTAACCCCCCCCCAGGGGCTCTACTATGAGCAGTTCTTC. The rearrangement joins TRBV29-1 to TRBJ2-1; D is perhaps TRBD1 (6 bases). CDR1 is SQVTM and CDR2 is ANQGSEA in the germline V gene. The CDR3 sequence is 16 residues long.

This clonotype was detected many times. The chain joins TRBV12-3 or TRBV12-4 to TRBJ2-2; a weak D match, TRBD1 (6 bases). The V gene lost 5 bases and the J gene lost 4 bases, with 14 bases spanning the gap. The CDR3 is 15 amino acids. DNA of the CDR3: TGTGCCAGCAGTCTCACAGGGTTTATCACCGGGGAGCTGTTTTTT. Translating it yields CASSLTGFITGELFF.

There are many counts of this clonotype. This chain connects TRBV6-5 to TRBJ2-3, with 9 bases aligning to TRBD1. There are 16 residues in the CDR3. V shed 1 base, J shed 4 bases, and the junction held 6 bases outside the gene matches. The germline gives CDR1 MNHEY, CDR2 SVGAGI. This chain's CDR3 is CASSYLITGGADTQYF. As DNA, the CDR3 is TGTGCCAGCAGTTACTTAATAACAGGGGGCGCAGATACGCAGTATTTT.

This clonotype occurred many times. The chain carries TRBV30 and TRBJ2-7; TRBD2 agrees at 12 bases. The V and J ends lost 1 base and 6 bases, in that order; junction bases with no gene match: 4. There are 14 residues in the CDR3. Germline CDR1 GTSNPN, CDR2 SVGIG (reference sequence). In DNA, the CDR3 is TGTGCCTGGAGTGCTAGCGGGAGGGCCGGCGAGCAGTACTTC. This translates into CAWSASGRAGEQYF.

This clonotype was seen at least ten times. The CDR3 loop reads CASSDVSTGGEQYF. The CDR3 DNA reads TGTGCCAGCAGCGACGTATCGACAGGGGGCGAGCAGTACTTC. The chain combines TRBV7-8 with TRBJ2-7; 9 nucleotides match TRBD1. The trim removed 5 bases at V and 6 bases at J, leaving 8 bases unmatched. Looked up from germline, CDR1 is SGHVS and CDR2 is FQNEAQ. The CDR3 loop spans 14 amino acids.

This clonotype was counted between two and nine times. The chain combines TRBV10-3 with TRBJ2-6; D is unclear. Germline V CDR1 and CDR2: ENHRY, SYGVKD. V was trimmed by 7 bases and J by 13 bases, leaving 11 bases between them. The CDR3 is made up of 11 amino acids. CDR3 coding DNA: TGTGCCATCACTCCAGGTGGAGTCCTGACTTTC. This codes for CAITPGGVLTF.

This clonotype was seen ten or more times. This chain links TRBV11-3 with TRBJ1-1; D unresolved. The germline V gene encodes CDR1 SGHNT and CDR2 YENEEA. The CDR3 has 12 amino acids. V was shortened by 3 bases and J by 7 bases, with 9 bases between the two germline ends. This CDR3 reads CASSFSVYEAFF. Here the CDR3 DNA reads TGTGCCAGCAGCTTTAGTGTCTATGAAGCTTTCTTT. The full variable domain, its missing parts supplied by reference TRBV11-3 and TRBJ1-1, is EAGVVQSPRYKIIEKKQPVAFWCNPISGHNTLYWYLQNLGQGPELLIRYENEEAVDDSQLPKDRFSAERLKGVDSTLKIQPAELGDSAVYLCASSFSVYEAFFGQGTRLTVV.

The chain is built from TRBV20-1 and TRBJ2-4; 9 bases are a match to TRBD2. V dropped 8 bases and J dropped 0; count of bases not matched to a gene: 14. The germline gives CDR1 DFQATT, CDR2 SNEGSKA (reference sequence). This CDR3 has 17 amino acids. The CDR3: CSSGGGGAILAKNIQYF. The CDR3 DNA reads TGCAGTTCCGGGGGCGGGGGGGCGATTTTAGCCAAAAACATTCAGTACTTC.

At least ten counts were recorded for this clonotype. V and J are TRBV7-2 and TRBJ2-3; 14 bases are shared with TRBD2. CDR1 is SGHTA and CDR2 is FQGNSA in the germline V gene. With V trimmed by 5 bases and J by 3 bases, 4 bases remained unmatched. This CDR3 has 16 amino acids. CDR3 amino acids: CASSRGLAGGTDTQYF. Here the CDR3 DNA reads TGTGCCAGCAGCCGAGGACTAGCGGGAGGAACAGATACGCAGTATTTT.

This clonotype was picked up many times. V and J are TRBV7-6 and TRBJ1-3; D unclear. The CDR3 contains 15 residues. The V end lost 6 bases, the J end lost 0 bases, and 12 bases lay between the germline ends. Germline CDR1 and CDR2: SGHVS and FNYEAQ. DNA for the CDR3: TGTGCCAGCAGTTACACTCCCGACTCTGGAAACACCATATATTTT. It specifies CASSYTPDSGNTIYF. Full variable domain (remainder filled in from reference TRBV7-6 and TRBJ1-3): GAGVSQSPRYKVTKRGQDVALRCDPISGHVSLYWYRQALGQGPEFLTYFNYEAQQDKSGLPNDRFSAERPEGSISTLTIQRTEQRDSAMYRCASSYTPDSGNTIYFGEGSWLTVV.

This clonotype came up many times. The J gene is TRBJ2-7, the V gene TRBV29-1; D uncertain. The ends were cut back, 3 bases at V and 4 bases at J, with 13 bases in the middle. Germline V gives CDR1 SQVTM, CDR2 ANQGSEA. CDR3 length equals 13 residues. CDR3: CSVELGSGYEQYF. CDR3 DNA sequence: TGCAGCGTTGAGTTGGGGTCTGGGTACGAGCAGTACTTC.

This clonotype has at least ten counts. This sequence joins TRBV25-1 and TRBJ1-6; possibly TRBD1 for D (5 bases). The CDR3 has 17 amino acids. Trimming took 10 bases from V and 6 from J, leaving 25 bases between them. The germline gives CDR1 MGHDK, CDR2 SYGVNS. CDR3: CATSPVGSKRGNSPLHF. The CDR3 DNA reads TGTGCCACCTCACCGGTCGGGTCCAAAAGGGGTAATTCACCCCTCCACTTT.